What follows are 16 T cell receptor beta chains derived from one specimen sequenced in a study of blood T cell repertoires in COVID-19. Some clones are missing from TCRdb's copy, which holds only in-frame ones; the method was immunoSEQ multiplex PCR. There are fewer than 250,000 clones in the sample; approximately 90% occur only once, and about 6.8% lies in the top ten. The sample comprised peripheral blood. The origin of the receptors is a woman in her 40s who had recovered from COVID-19.

This chain uses TRBV18 with TRBJ1-2, with 10 bases identical to TRBD1. V trimming: 4 bases; J trimming: 0 bases; junction bases outside the gene matches: 8. CDR1 KGHSH and CDR2 LQKENI come from the germline V gene. The CDR3 extends over 17 amino acids. The CDR3 spells CASSRDRGLRSNYGYTF. CDR3 coding DNA: TGTGCCAGCTCACGCGACAGGGGGCTGCGTTCTAACTATGGCTACACCTTC. Combining the CDR3 with reference TRBV18 and TRBJ1-2 gives the whole variable domain NAGVMQNPRHLVRRRGQEARLRCSPMKGHSHVYWYRQLPEEGLKFMVYLQKENIIDESGMPKERFSAEFPKEGPSILRIQQVVRGDSAAYFCASSRDRGLRSNYGYTFGSGTRLTVV.

The rearrangement links TRBV14 to TRBJ2-1, with a possible D match to TRBD2 (6 bases). The CDR3 is made up of 11 amino acids. Trimming cost V 4 bases and J 15 bases, with 13 bases left between them. Germline V gene lookup returns CDR1 SGHDN and CDR2 FVKESK. CDR3: CASSRGVIWFF. DNA of the CDR3: TGTGCCAGCAGCCGCGGGGTAATCTGGTTCTTC.

The chain employs TRBV30 and TRBJ1-1, with unresolved D. The CDR3 runs to 15 residues. V lost 1 base to trimming and J lost 1 base, with 13 bases between them. CDR1 GTSNPN and CDR2 SVGIG come from the germline V gene (reference sequence). CDR3 region: CAWSAPNGWNTEAFF. CDR3 bases: TGTGCCTGGAGTGCCCCAAACGGGTGGAACACTGAAGCTTTCTTT.

The CDR3, as DNA: TGTGCCAGCAGTCCGACAGGGTACACTGAAGCTTTCTTT. This encodes CASSPTGYTEAFF. The rearrangement uses TRBV27 and TRBJ1-1; 7 bases agree with TRBD1. The CDR3 extends over 13 amino acids. With 5 bases clipped from V and 3 bases from J, the junction kept 3 bases outside the gene matches. CDR1 and CDR2 (germline): MNHEY, SMNVEV (reference sequence).

The genes are TRBV3-1 (or the pseudogene TRBV3-2) and TRBJ2-1, with 9 bases that match TRBD2. CDR1 LGHDT and CDR2 YNNKEL come from the germline V gene (reference sequence). V was clipped by 5 bases and J by 9 bases; unmatched bases: 17. The CDR3 is made up of 17 amino acids. CDR3 region: CASSYPSSGAERVEQFF. In nucleotides, the CDR3 is TGTGCCAGCAGCTACCCCTCTAGCGGGGCTGAGCGGGTTGAGCAGTTCTTC.

The V call is TRBV5-6, the J call TRBJ2-5; maybe TRBD2 (6 bases). This CDR3 spans 16 amino acids. V lost 3 bases and J lost 1, with 16 bases in between. Per germline, CDR1 SGHDT and CDR2 YYEEEE. CDR3: CASSSAVSGTQETQYF. The CDR3 DNA reads TGTGCCAGCAGCTCCGCTGTTAGCGGAACCCAAGAGACCCAGTACTTC.

CDR3: CARSGGAPAEGEAFF. In DNA form, the CDR3 reads TGTGCCAGGAGTGGGGGGGCTCCCGCTGAGGGAGAAGCTTTCTTT. The chain is built from TRBV7-9 and TRBJ1-1, with D perhaps TRBD1 (6 bases). Between the trimmed V and J ends, which lost 9 bases and 8 bases, there was a span of 25 bases. The length of the CDR3 is 15 residues. CDR1 is SEHNR, CDR2 FQNEAQ, per germline (reference sequence).

The genes are TRBV5-1 and TRBJ2-7, with D possibly being TRBD2 (5 bases). The V and J ends lost 2 bases and 7 bases respectively, with 13 bases between them. This CDR3 has 13 residues. Germline values: CDR1 SGHRS, CDR2 YFSETQ. DNA for the CDR3: TGCGCCAGCAGCTTAGGACTTCGGGTGGAGCAGTACTTC. Amino acid sequence: CASSLGLRVEQYF. The full variable domain, its missing parts supplied by reference TRBV5-1 and TRBJ2-7, is KAGVTQTPRYLIKTRGQQVTLSCSPISGHRSVSWYQQTPGQGLQFLFEYFSETQRNKGNFPGRFSGRQFSNSRSEMNVSTLELGDSALYLCASSLGLRVEQYFGPGTRLTVT.

CDR3 amino acids: CASSSGLFNNEQFF. The DNA for the CDR3 is TGTGCCAGCAGCTCCGGACTCTTCAACAATGAGCAGTTCTTC. V gene TRBV7-8 combines with J gene TRBJ2-1, with D maybe TRBD2 (5 bases). Trimming shortened V by 4 bases and J by 5 bases, and 12 bases separated the two germline ends. This CDR3 is 14 amino acids long. Germline assignment: CDR1 SGHVS and CDR2 FQNEAQ.

The CDR3 sequence: CAISVDRSGTEAFF. The CDR3 DNA reads as TGTGCCATCAGCGTAGACAGAAGTGGCACTGAAGCTTTCTTT. The rearrangement joins TRBV10-3 to TRBJ1-1; weak D call: TRBD1 (5 bases). Per the germline V gene, CDR1 is ENHRY and CDR2 is SYGVKD. The CDR3 runs to 14 residues. Trimming removed 6 bases at V and 4 bases at J, with 15 bases between.

This chain joins TRBV2 and TRBJ1-1; 7 bases line up with TRBD1. The ends lost 3 bases at V and 0 bases at J; junction bases unmatched: 4. CDR3 size: 15 residues. Germline CDR1 reads SNHLY; CDR2 reads FYNNEI. This CDR3 is CASSERGLLNTEAFF. For the CDR3, the DNA is TGTGCCAGCAGTGAGAGGGGGCTATTGAACACTGAAGCTTTCTTT.

This clone was seen a few times. The CDR3 reads CASSRPLDRRRNEKLFF. DNA for the CDR3: TGCGCCAGCAGCCGACCCCTAGACAGGCGCCGAAATGAAAAACTGTTTTTT. The V gene is TRBV10-1, the J gene TRBJ1-4, with D possibly TRBD1 on 6 matching bases. In germline, CDR1 is WNHNN, CDR2 SYGVQD (reference sequence). Trimming left V 6 bases short and J 5 bases short, with 22 bases between. This CDR3 has 17 amino acids.

CDR3 bases: TGTGCCAGTAGTATTGCGGGAGGGATCCCGAGCTCCTACGAGCAGTACTTC. It translates to CASSIAGGIPSSYEQYF. The chain couples TRBV19 to TRBJ2-7; 9 bases line up with TRBD2. Trimming took 3 bases from V and 0 from J; bases not matched to a gene: 9. This CDR3 contains 17 residues. CDR1 is LNHDA and CDR2 is SQIVND in the germline V gene (reference sequence).

The chain recombines TRBV3-1 (or the pseudogene TRBV3-2) with TRBJ1-1; no reliable D call. In germline, CDR1 is LGHDT, CDR2 YNNKEL (reference sequence). The CDR3 is made up of 13 amino acids. V shed 4 bases and J shed 1 base, with 7 bases lying between them. DNA for the CDR3: TGTGCCAGCAGCCGAACAACGAACACTGAAGCTTTCTTT. Translated: CASSRTTNTEAFF.

V gene TRBV3-1 (or the pseudogene TRBV3-2) combines with J gene TRBJ2-7; D is perhaps TRBD1 (6 bases). V dropped 3 bases and J dropped 6 bases, with 21 bases sitting between them. The CDR3 extends over 16 amino acids. CDR1 LGHDT and CDR2 YNNKEL come from the germline V gene (reference sequence). CDR3 loop: CASSQQEQGPLAEQYF. DNA of the CDR3: TGTGCCAGCAGCCAGCAAGAACAGGGCCCCCTCGCCGAGCAGTACTTC.

The table lists this clone with a few counts. The junction and the germline gene differ at one end; a read error may be behind it. The rearrangement links TRBV30 to TRBJ2-5; 11 bases are a match to TRBD2. Germline V CDR1 and CDR2: GTSNPN, SVGIG (reference sequence). This CDR3 has 12 amino acids. CDR3 DNA sequence: TGTGCCTGGAGTGTGGGCCTAGCGGGAGGCAACTTC. As protein: CAWSVGLAGGNF.